The rows below give T cell receptor beta chains drawn from one sample of a study of cytomegalovirus exposure and HLA in healthy donors. The table came from immunoSEQ multiplex PCR; TCRdb's copy has only in-frame clones and leaves some out. This sample has some 120,000 clones, with more than 70% found just once. Sequencing was performed on PBMCs. The receptors shown here come from a woman in her 50s in good health and CMV-seropositive. Both conserved end residues are part of each CDR3. Each record gives: D gene, J gene, V gene, CDR3 protein, CDR3 DNA. D genes are given only for firm matches.

d_call: TRBD2; j_call: TRBJ2-5; v_call: TRBV19; cdr3_aa: CASKTSGRETQYF; cdr3_nt: TGTGCCAGTAAAACCAGCGGGAGGGAGACCCAGTACTTC
d_call: .; j_call: TRBJ1-5; v_call: TRBV2; cdr3_aa: CASSPTVAGHNQPQHF; cdr3_nt: TGTGCCAGCAGCCCGACTGTGGCAGGGCACAATCAGCCCCAGCATTTT
d_call: .; j_call: TRBJ2-1; v_call: TRBV10-3; cdr3_aa: CAIKLGPTRDEQFF; cdr3_nt: TGTGCCATCAAACTGGGGCCTACCAGGGATGAGCAGTTCTTC
d_call: .; j_call: TRBJ2-2; v_call: TRBV5-4; cdr3_aa: CASSTHSLGEARELFF; cdr3_nt: TGTGCCAGCAGCACCCACTCTCTAGGGGAGGCCCGGGAGCTGTTTTTT
d_call: .; j_call: TRBJ2-7; v_call: TRBV2; cdr3_aa: CASRSEAGTYYEQYF; cdr3_nt: TGTGCCAGCCGCTCCGAGGCGGGGACTTACTACGAGCAGTACTTC
d_call: .; j_call: TRBJ2-5; v_call: TRBV7-9; cdr3_aa: CASSRPGGTQYF; cdr3_nt: TGTGCCAGCAGCCGCCCCGGGGGGACCCAGTACTTC
d_call: .; j_call: TRBJ1-5; v_call: TRBV7-2; cdr3_aa: CASSLPPSETADQPQHF; cdr3_nt: TGTGCCAGCAGCTTACCTCCTTCCGAGACAGCTGATCAGCCCCAGCATTTT
d_call: .; j_call: TRBJ2-2; v_call: TRBV10-3; cdr3_aa: CATRGYPGELFF; cdr3_nt: TGTGCCACCCGGGGGTATCCCGGGGAGCTGTTTTTT
d_call: .; j_call: TRBJ2-6; v_call: TRBV5-5; cdr3_aa: CASSMTTGISGANVLTF; cdr3_nt: TGTGCCAGCAGCATGACTACGGGTATCTCTGGGGCCAACGTCCTGACTTTC
d_call: .; j_call: TRBJ2-3; v_call: TRBV7-6; cdr3_aa: CASSLVPPLDPAGDTQYF; cdr3_nt: TGTGCCAGCAGCTTAGTCCCCCCACTAGACCCCGCGGGAGATACGCAGTATTTT